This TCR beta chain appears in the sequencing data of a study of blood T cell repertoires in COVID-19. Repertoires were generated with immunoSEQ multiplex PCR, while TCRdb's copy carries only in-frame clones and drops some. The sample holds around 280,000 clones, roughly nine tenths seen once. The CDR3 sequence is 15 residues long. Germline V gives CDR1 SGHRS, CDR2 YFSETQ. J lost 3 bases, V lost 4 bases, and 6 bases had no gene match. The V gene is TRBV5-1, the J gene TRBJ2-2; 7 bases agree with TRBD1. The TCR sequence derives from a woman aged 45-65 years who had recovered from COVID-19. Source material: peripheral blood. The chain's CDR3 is CASSLTGAYTGELFF. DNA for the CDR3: TGCGCCAGCAGCCTCACAGGGGCTTACACCGGGGAGCTGTTTTTT.